This is a list of T cell receptor beta chains from one sample in a study of shared clonotypes between healthy human individuals. Clones were sequenced by immunoSEQ multiplex PCR, and TCRdb holds only the in-frame ones, with some missing. The sample includes hundreds of thousands of clones, around 74% of them seen just once. The sample consisted of memory CD4+ T cells sorted from blood. The receptor source for this set is a young woman in good health. The CDR3 runs from the conserved cysteine through the conserved F or W. The D gene is left open where the match is weak. Clone size is shown for a subset of rows, as once, few, many or a class of expanded clone.

size: -
J: TRBJ2-5
D: TRBD2
V: TRBV5-4
DNA: TGTGCCAGCAGCTTGGCGGGAGGCCCTGGGGAGACCCAGTACTTC
CDR3: CASSLAGGPGETQYF

size: -
J: TRBJ1-1
D: -
V: TRBV30
DNA: TGTGCCTGGAGTGGGGTCCACACTGAAGCTTTCTTT
CDR3: CAWSGVHTEAFF

size: -
J: TRBJ1-2
D: -
V: TRBV28
DNA: TGTGCCAGCAGTTTGCCCTCAACAGGCGTTGACTATGGCTACACCTTC
CDR3: CASSLPSTGVDYGYTF

size: many
J: TRBJ1-3
D: TRBD1
V: TRBV28
DNA: TGTGCCAGCAGTAGCGGACAGGGCGATGGAAACACCATATATTTT
CDR3: CASSSGQGDGNTIYF

size: once
J: TRBJ2-7
D: -
V: TRBV10-1
DNA: TGCGCCAGCAGTGAGTCGGGAGCGTCCGAGCAGTACTTC
CDR3: CASSESGASEQYF

size: few
J: TRBJ1-5
D: -
V: TRBV7-2
DNA: TGTGCCAGCAGCAAGAATCACGGGGATCAGCCCCAGCATTTT
CDR3: CASSKNHGDQPQHF

size: few
J: TRBJ2-7
D: TRBD1
V: TRBV19
DNA: TGTGCCAGTATGTCCAGGACAGGAGCCTACGAGCAGTACTTC
CDR3: CASMSRTGAYEQYF

size: once
J: TRBJ2-6
D: -
V: TRBV18
DNA: TGTGCCAGCTCACTCCGGGTAGACTCTGGGGCCAACGTCCTGACTTTC
CDR3: CASSLRVDSGANVLTF

size: -
J: TRBJ1-3
D: -
V: TRBV7-9
DNA: TGTGCCCTCAAAGGTGGGCCAACCGAATACTCTGGAAACACCATATATTTT
CDR3: CALKGGPTEYSGNTIYF

size: -
J: TRBJ1-1
D: -
V: TRBV29-1
DNA: TGCAGCGTTGGCATTGGCGGGGCTAATACTGAAGCTTTCTTT
CDR3: CSVGIGGANTEAFF

size: -
J: TRBJ1-1
D: -
V: TRBV11-2
DNA: TGTGCCAGCAGCTTACACTTTGAAGCTTTCTTT
CDR3: CASSLHFEAFF

size: few
J: TRBJ2-1
D: TRBD2
V: TRBV7-2
DNA: TGTGCCAGCAGCTACATCCTGACTAGCGGCTCCTACAATGAGCAGTTCTTC
CDR3: CASSYILTSGSYNEQFF

size: -
J: TRBJ2-7
D: -
V: TRBV18
DNA: TGTGCCAGCTCAGGAACGGGGGCAATCTACGAGCAGTACTTC
CDR3: CASSGTGAIYEQYF

size: many
J: TRBJ2-7
D: -
V: TRBV10-3
DNA: TGTGCCATCAGTCAACAGGGATACGAGCAGTACTTC
CDR3: CAISQQGYEQYF

size: -
J: TRBJ2-5
D: -
V: TRBV7-2
DNA: TGTGCCAGCAGCCGGTGGATAACGCTAGACTTC
CDR3: CASSRWITLDF

size: -
J: TRBJ2-7
D: -
V: TRBV6-1
DNA: TGTGCCAGCTTTGAGGGAGGTGCATACGAGCAGTACTTC
CDR3: CASFEGGAYEQYF

size: -
J: TRBJ2-7
D: TRBD2
V: TRBV27
DNA: TGTGCCAGCACCCCGCGGGGGAGGTTGTACGAGCAGTACTTC
CDR3: CASTPRGRLYEQYF

size: -
J: TRBJ1-1
D: TRBD1
V: TRBV27
DNA: TGTGCCAGCAGTTACAGGACAGGGCGGAACACTGAAGCTTTCTTT
CDR3: CASSYRTGRNTEAFF

size: -
J: TRBJ2-7
D: -
V: TRBV6-1
DNA: TGTGCCAGCAGTGTCCACGATCGGGAGCAGTACTTC
CDR3: CASSVHDREQYF

size: -
J: TRBJ2-1
D: TRBD2
V: TRBV29-1
DNA: TGCAGCGTTGAGAGGAGCGGGAGGGCGCGGGAGCAGTTCTTC
CDR3: CSVERSGRAREQFF

size: once
J: TRBJ1-5
D: -
V: TRBV30
DNA: TGTGCCTGGAGTGGCAGGAGCAATCAGCCCCAGCATTTT
CDR3: CAWSGRSNQPQHF

size: -
J: TRBJ2-5
D: -
V: TRBV9
DNA: TGTGCCAGCAGCGTACGAGCTGAGGGGGATCAAGAGACCCAGTACTTC
CDR3: CASSVRAEGDQETQYF

size: -
J: TRBJ1-3
D: -
V: TRBV28
DNA: TGTGCCAGCTACATGGGCCAGGTCTCTGGAAACACCATATATTTT
CDR3: CASYMGQVSGNTIYF